This TCR beta chain emerged from a study of T-cell memory formation after mild COVID-19. CDR1 LGHDT and CDR2 YNNKEL come from the germline V gene (reference sequence). Trimming removed 1 base from V and 5 bases from J, with 5 bases in between. This CDR3 contains 13 residues. This clonotype was seen at least ten times. TCRdb analysed the 5' RACE reads with MiXCR anew, one entry per CDR3 protein. This table holds around 180,000 distinct CDR3 sequences, 16% found once. The sequenced sample consisted of PBMCs or a T cell subset sorted from them (not recorded which). V usage is TRBV3-1 and J usage is TRBJ2-2; D remains ambiguous. The receptor was isolated from an adult woman who had mild COVID-19 (a few samples of this study predate the infection). Cell type and time point are not known. The CDR3 bases are TGTGCCAGCAGCCAAGCACGTACCGGGGAGCTGTTTTTT. As protein: CASSQARTGELFF.